This TCR beta chain was profiled in a study of CD4+ T cells in melanoma. Study results and limitations: Neoantigen-specific CD4+ T cells in melanoma reportedly had diverse differentiation states. CD8+ T cell, macrophage and B cell function reportedly correlated with neoantigen-specific CD4+ T cells.

Notes on this clone: Its specificity is unknown.

In germline, CDR1 is LNHDA, CDR2 SQIVND (reference sequence). The V and J ends lost 3 bases and 9 bases respectively, with 17 bases between them. The CDR3 spans 14 residues. Assay: immunoSEQ multiplex PCR; the TCRdb copy retains only in-frame clones and omits some. Found here are about 50,000 clones, 85% to 90% of them singletons; the top ten hold approximately 12%. V usage is TRBV19 and J usage is TRBJ1-2, with a tentative D call TRBD1 (6 bases). The receptor was derived from a human donor with melanoma. Input material: peripheral blood. The CDR3 protein is CASSMGAREFSYTF. The CDR3 DNA sequence: TGTGCCAGTAGTATGGGGGCCCGGGAGTTCAGCTACACCTTC.